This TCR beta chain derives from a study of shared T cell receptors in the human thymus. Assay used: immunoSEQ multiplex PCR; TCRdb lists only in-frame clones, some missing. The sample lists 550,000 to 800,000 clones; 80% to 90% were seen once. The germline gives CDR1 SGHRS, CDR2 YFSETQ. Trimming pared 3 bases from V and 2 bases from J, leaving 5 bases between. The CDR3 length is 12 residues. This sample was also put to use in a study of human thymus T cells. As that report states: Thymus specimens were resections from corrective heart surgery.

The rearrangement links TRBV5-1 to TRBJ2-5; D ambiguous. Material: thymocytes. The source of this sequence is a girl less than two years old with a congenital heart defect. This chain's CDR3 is CASSYPQETQYF. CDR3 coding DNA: TGCGCCAGCAGCTATCCTCAAGAGACCCAGTACTTC.